Below, one TCR beta chain is given with its context. Antigen: not known. PCR primers comprised 60 Vbeta and 13 Jbeta primers. Libraries were prepared by immunoSEQ multiplex PCR; TCRdb keeps only in-frame clonotypes and omits some of them. This sample yields about 150,000 clones, of which roughly 80% are seen a single time; roughly 4.2% belongs to the top ten. Germline V gives CDR1 LGHNA, CDR2 YNFKEQ. V was shortened by 4 bases and J by 0 bases, with 16 bases between the two germline ends. This CDR3 comprises 17 residues. The data are from a study of cytomegalovirus exposure and HLA in healthy donors. Study-wide points: The number of N-insertions in an Asian-associated ancestry cluster was reportedly below the 666-donor mean in a later analysis.

The specimen sequenced was PBMCs. This TCR was recovered from a woman in her thirties or forties in good health and CMV-seronegative. The chain links TRBV4-2 to TRBJ1-3; D is perhaps TRBD1 (5 bases). CDR3 nucleotide sequence: TGTGCCAGCAGCCGGAGGGGACGGGAAAACTCTGGAAACACCATATATTTT. It specifies CASSRRGRENSGNTIYF.